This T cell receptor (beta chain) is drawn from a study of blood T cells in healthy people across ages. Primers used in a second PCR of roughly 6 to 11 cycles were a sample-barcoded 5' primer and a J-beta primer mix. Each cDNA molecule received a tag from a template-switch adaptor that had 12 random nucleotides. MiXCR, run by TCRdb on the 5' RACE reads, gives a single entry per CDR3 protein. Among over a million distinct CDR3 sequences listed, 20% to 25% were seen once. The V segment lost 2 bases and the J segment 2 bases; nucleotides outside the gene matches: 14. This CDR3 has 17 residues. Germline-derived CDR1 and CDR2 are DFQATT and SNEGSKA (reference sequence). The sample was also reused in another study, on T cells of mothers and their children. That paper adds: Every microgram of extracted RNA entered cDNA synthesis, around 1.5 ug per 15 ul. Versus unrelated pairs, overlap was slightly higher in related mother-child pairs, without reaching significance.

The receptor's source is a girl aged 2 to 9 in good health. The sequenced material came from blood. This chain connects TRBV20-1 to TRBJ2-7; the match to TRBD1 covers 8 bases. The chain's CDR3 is CSARNYRGGQAPYEQYF. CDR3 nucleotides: TGCAGTGCTAGAAACTACCGTGGGGGACAGGCACCCTACGAGCAGTACTTC.